Listed here are 3 T cell receptor beta chains from one sample, sequenced in a study of blood T cell repertoires in COVID-19. Only in-frame clones appear in the TCRdb table, and some are missing; sequencing was by immunoSEQ multiplex PCR. This sample carries some 190,000 clones, roughly 84% of them seen once, and the ten largest clones take around 2.9%. The sequencing input was PBMCs or T cells enriched from blood (not recorded which). The receptors come from a woman aged 30 to 39 who had been exposed to COVID-19.

This clone was counted a single time. Distinct nucleotide sequences in the sample also encode this CDR3. This chain connects TRBV25-1 to TRBJ2-3; a weak D match, TRBD1 (6 bases). V lost 0 bases and J lost 8, with 12 bases in between. The length of the CDR3 is 14 residues. Germline lookup yields CDR1 MGHDK and CDR2 SYGVNS. The CDR3 spells CASSEYMGAGTQYF. In nucleotides, the CDR3 is TGTGCCAGCAGTGAATATATGGGGGCTGGTACGCAGTATTTT.

The J gene is TRBJ2-7, the V gene TRBV12-3 or TRBV12-4, with D possibly being TRBD2 (5 bases). CDR3 size: 13 residues. V was pared by 0 bases and J by 6 bases, with 9 bases between. The chain's CDR3 is CASSLAPEAEQYF. The CDR3 nucleotides read TGTGCCAGCAGTTTAGCCCCGGAGGCCGAGCAGTACTTC.

V usage is TRBV18 and J usage is TRBJ2-1, with 7 bases that match TRBD2. In germline, CDR1 is KGHSH, CDR2 LQKENI. The CDR3 length is 15 residues. The trim removed 2 bases at V and 10 bases at J, leaving 11 bases unmatched. CDR3 sequence: CASSPKELAEPEQFF. In DNA form, the CDR3 reads TGTGCCAGCTCACCAAAGGAGCTAGCGGAGCCCGAGCAGTTCTTC.